A selection of T cell receptor beta chains follows, all from one sample in a study of STAT5B mutations in CD4+ large granular lymphocyte leukemia. Here immunoSEQ multiplex PCR was the method, and the copy in TCRdb shows in-frame clones only, minus some. The repertoire holds about 34,000 clones, more than 75% seen once, with approximately 2.2% in the top ten. Sequenced material: CD4+ T cells from blood buffy coats. The source is a human donor in good health. The CDR3 runs from the conserved cysteine through the conserved F or W. The D gene is left open where the match is weak. The size entry is marked missing in some rows and otherwise reads once, few, many or a size class.

TRBJ2-7 | - | TRBV18 | - | TGTGCCAGCTCACCATGGTCCCTGGCCGAGCAGTACTTC | CASSPWSLAEQYF
TRBJ1-5 | TRBD1 | TRBV7-2 | - | TGTGCCAGCAGTTTCCGGACAGGGGAACAGCCCCAGCATTTT | CASSFRTGEQPQHF
TRBJ2-7 | TRBD1 | TRBV7-9 | - | TGTGCCAGCAGCTTTCCCGGGACAGGGACCTACGAGCAGTACTTC | CASSFPGTGTYEQYF
TRBJ2-7 | TRBD2 | TRBV2 | - | TGTGCCAGCAGAGCCTTAGCGGGAGCGGGAGGGGAGCAGTACTTC | CASRALAGAGGEQYF
TRBJ1-4 | - | TRBV29-1 | few | TGCAGCGTTCGCGGGGAGGAAAAACTGTTTTTT | CSVRGEEKLFF
TRBJ2-5 | - | TRBV18 | - | TGTGCCAGCTCACCAGAGGAGACCCAGTACTTC | CASSPEETQYF
TRBJ1-2 | - | TRBV5-1 | - | TGCGCCAGCAGCTTGGATTCGGGTGGCTATGGCTACACCTTC | CASSLDSGGYGYTF
TRBJ2-7 | - | TRBV5-5 | - | TGTGCCAGCAGCTCACCCTCCTACGAGCAGTACTTC | CASSSPSYEQYF
TRBJ2-5 | - | TRBV13 | - | TGTGCCAGCAGCCCCAGGGGGGGTCTCGGGGAGACCCAGTACTTC | CASSPRGGLGETQYF
TRBJ1-4 | - | TRBV2 | once | TGTGCCAGCAGGACACTTGCAACTAATGAAAAACTGTTTTTT | CASRTLATNEKLFF
TRBJ1-3 | - | TRBV5-1 | - | TGCGCCAGCAGAACCACCTCGGAGGCGGACTCTGGAAACACCATATATTTT | CASRTTSEADSGNTIYF
TRBJ2-3 | TRBD2 | TRBV4-1 | - | TGCGCCAGCAGCCAAGGAAGGCTAGCGGAATACACAGATACGCAGTATTTT | CASSQGRLAEYTDTQYF
TRBJ1-1 | TRBD1 | TRBV30 | - | TGTGCCTGGAAGAGGCAGGGGGGGACTGAAGCTTTCTTT | CAWKRQGGTEAFF
TRBJ1-2 | - | TRBV7-8 | - | TGTGCCAGCAGTTCCTCCGGATGGGGCTATGGCTACACCTTC | CASSSSGWGYGYTF
TRBJ2-5 | TRBD2 | TRBV10-3 | - | TGTGCCATCAGTGAAGGGGAAAGCGGGGCACTCCAAGAGACCCAGTACTTC | CAISEGESGALQETQYF
TRBJ2-7 | - | TRBV27 | - | TGTGCCAGCAGTTTAAGGGGGGGAGACAGGCTGTCCTACGAGCAGTACTTC | CASSLRGGDRLSYEQYF
TRBJ1-4 | - | TRBV30 | - | TGTGCCTGGGGACCCGGTCCGGTTAATGAAAAACTGTTTTTT | CAWGPGPVNEKLFF
TRBJ2-1 | TRBD2 | TRBV19 | - | TGTGCCAGTAGTATACTGGCTAGCGGGAGCGATGAGCAGTTCTTC | CASSILASGSDEQFF
TRBJ2-7 | - | TRBV7-8 | - | TGTGCCAGCAGCTCCCCCCGGGGGCCCTACGAGCAGTACTTC | CASSSPRGPYEQYF
TRBJ1-5 | - | TRBV19 | - | TGTGCCAGTAGTCCGGGGACCTATAGCAATCAGCCCCAGCATTTT | CASSPGTYSNQPQHF
TRBJ1-1 | - | TRBV7-2 | - | TGTGCCAGCAGCCCTAGAGCCAACCGGGACGGTGAAGCTTTCTTT | CASSPRANRDGEAFF
TRBJ1-1 | - | TRBV13 | - | TGTGCCAGCAGCTTAGAACTCGACTCCCACCCTCGTAACACTGAAGCTTTCTTT | CASSLELDSHPRNTEAFF
TRBJ2-7 | TRBD1 | TRBV6-5 | - | TGTGCCAGCAGGTCCGGGACAGGGGTTTACGAGCAGTACTTC | CASRSGTGVYEQYF
TRBJ1-1 | - | TRBV6-1 | - | TGTGCCAGCAGTGAAGGTTTAGCCTCGAACACTGAAGCTTTCTTT | CASSEGLASNTEAFF
TRBJ2-2 | TRBD2 | TRBV27 | - | TGTGCCAGCAGTTTGCTAGCGGGATTGGCCGGGGAGCTGTTTTTT | CASSLLAGLAGELFF
TRBJ2-5 | TRBD2 | TRBV18 | - | TGTGCCAGCTCACTACTAGCGGGAGGTCCGCAAGAGACCCAGTACTTC | CASSLLAGGPQETQYF
TRBJ2-7 | TRBD2 | TRBV7-2 | - | TGTGCCAGCAGCCCTAACGGCCTAGCGGGAGAGGTGCAGTACTTC | CASSPNGLAGEVQYF
TRBJ1-2 | TRBD1 | TRBV29-1 | - | TGCAGCGCGAGACAGGGCGAAAGTTACACCTTC | CSARQGESYTF
TRBJ2-7 | - | TRBV6-1 | - | TGTGCCAGCAGTGTTACAGGGAGCTACGAGCAGTACTTC | CASSVTGSYEQYF
TRBJ2-4 | TRBD2 | TRBV18 | - | TGTGCCAGCTCACCGGGGGGACTAGCGGAGAGAGGACAGATGATTCTTGGAGCCAAAAACATTCAGTACTTC | CASSPGGLAERGQMILGAKNIQYF
TRBJ1-1 | - | TRBV25-1 | - | TGTGCCAGCAGGGGTCGGACTGAAGCTTTCTTT | CASRGRTEAFF
TRBJ2-2 | - | TRBV2 | - | TGTGCCAGCAGGGAACAGGGACCCGGGGAGCTGTTTTTT | CASREQGPGELFF
TRBJ1-4 | - | TRBV25-1 | - | TGTGCCAGCAGTGAAGCGTGGCAGGGGCTTGAAAAACTGTTTTTT | CASSEAWQGLEKLFF
TRBJ2-3 | TRBD2 | TRBV7-9 | once | TGTGCCAGCAGCTTTAGTAGACTAGCGGGGGGGAATACGCAGTATTTT | CASSFSRLAGGNTQYF
TRBJ2-5 | - | TRBV15 | - | TGTGCCACCAGCAGAGACAGAGGGGGGACCCAAGAGACCCAGTACTTC | CATSRDRGGTQETQYF
TRBJ2-7 | - | TRBV19 | - | TGTGCCAGTAGTATAGACCGATCTACTCCCTACGAGCAGTACTTC | CASSIDRSTPYEQYF
TRBJ2-3 | - | TRBV10-1 | - | TGCGCCAGCAGCCAACTACCCGGGGGTACGCAGTATTTT | CASSQLPGGTQYF
TRBJ1-5 | - | TRBV6-6 | - | TGTGCCAGCAGTCACATCCCCGGACAGTACAATCAGCCCCAGCATTTT | CASSHIPGQYNQPQHF
TRBJ1-2 | TRBD1 | TRBV10-3 | - | TGTGCCTCTGGGGACAGCACGGACTATGGCTACACCTTC | CASGDSTDYGYTF
TRBJ2-2 | - | TRBV19 | - | TGTGCCAGTAGTATAATAATGGGGACCGGGGAGCTGTTTTTT | CASSIIMGTGELFF
TRBJ2-7 | - | TRBV4-2 | once | TGTGCCAGCAGCTCGCCGGGACTGCGGTACGAGCAGTACTTC | CASSSPGLRYEQYF
TRBJ2-3 | - | TRBV5-4 | - | TGTGCCAGCAGCTTGGGGGGTGGGACAGATACGCAGTATTTT | CASSLGGGTDTQYF